This TCR beta chain was sequenced in a study of blood T cell repertoires in COVID-19. Study details: Samples came from the United States, Italy and Spain, spanning acute and convalescent COVID-19. In each case, the material was cDNA or gDNA derived from T cells, B-cell-depleted T cells, or PBMCs.

The authors' processing: Estimates of nucleated cell counts were drawn from the amplification of reference gene primers. Using immunoSEQ multiplex PCR, the repertoire was profiled, and TCRdb retains in-frame clones only, with some absent. That table supplies the V and J calls and clone size; D and trimming were determined from the DNA. This table has 70,000 or so clones, about four fifths appearing once. Sequences were obtained from peripheral blood. This TCR derives from a man aged 65 to 85 with acute or convalescent COVID-19.

The CDR3 DNA sequence: TGTGCCAGCAGTTTTCGACAGGGGGTTAAGGAGACCCAGTACTTC. Translating gives CASSFRQGVKETQYF. The chain links TRBV6-6 to TRBJ2-5; 9 nucleotides line up with TRBD1. The germline CDR1 and CDR2 sequences are MNHNY and SVGAGI (reference sequence). Germline trimming cut 4 bases from V and 5 bases from J; bases unmatched to any gene: 8. This CDR3 is 15 amino acids long.